Listed below are T cell receptor beta chains from one sample, sequenced in a study of metastatic and nonmetastatic thyroid tumors. MiXCR reprocessed the PCR reads for TCRdb. The sample contains over 15,000 clones, under 15% of which appear only once. The sequenced material came from tumor tissue. The source of these receptors is a female donor with papillary thyroid cancer or a benign thyroid nodule (not recorded which). Some clones in this sample may be carry-over from other donors' samples. Each CDR3 is given with its conserved first and last residue. The order of the fields is J gene, clone size, V gene, D gene, CDR3 length, CDR3 DNA, CDR3 protein. D genes are given only for firm matches. Some rows have no size entry. The others give once, few or many, or a class for an expanded clone.

TRBJ1-2 | NA | TRBV7-2 | TRBD1 | 15 | TGTGCCAGCAGCCCCCATTTAACAGGGGGGGGTGGCTACACCTTC | CASSPHLTGGGGYTF
TRBJ1-2 | many | TRBV12-3/TRBV12-4 | NA | 14 | TGTGCCAGCAGTTTACGCAGGGACGAGGCTGGCTACACCTTC | CASSLRRDEAGYTF
TRBJ1-1 | many | TRBV12-3/TRBV12-4 | NA | 12 | TGTGCCAGCAGTTTAAGGGATGGCATAGCTTTCTTT | CASSLRDGIAFF
TRBJ2-1 | NA | TRBV24-1 | TRBD1 | 13 | TGTGCCACCGGCAACAGGGGGTTCAATGAGCAGTTCTTC | CATGNRGFNEQFF
TRBJ2-7 | many | TRBV20-1 | NA | 11 | TGCAGTGCTAGAAACACGGCCGAGCAGTACTTC | CSARNTAEQYF
TRBJ2-2 | many | TRBV6-6 | TRBD2 | 17 | TGTGCCAGCAGTTACGCTAGCGGGAGAGTGAACACCGGGGAGCTGTTTTTT | CASSYASGRVNTGELFF
TRBJ2-2 | NA | TRBV20-1 | TRBD1 | 16 | TGCAGTGCTAGAGATGTTCAGGGGGCGCAGAACGGGGAGCTGTTTTTT | CSARDVQGAQNGELFF
TRBJ2-5 | NA | TRBV9 | TRBD2 | 15 | TGTGCCAGCAGCCTGAAAGCGGGGCGCCAAGAGACCCATTACTTT | CASSLKAGRQETHYF
TRBJ1-2 | once | TRBV4-2 | NA | 15 | TGTGCCAGCAGCACCTCCCCCGGGACACAGTACGGCTACACCTTC | CASSTSPGTQYGYTF
TRBJ2-3 | many | TRBV2 | NA | 13 | TGTGCCAGCAGTGATGGCCAGGGCGATACGCAGTATTTT | CASSDGQGDTQYF
TRBJ2-3 | NA | TRBV18 | NA | 15 | TGTGCCAGCTCTCACCCCCTCCAGTCCACAGATACGCAGTATTTT | CASSHPLQSTDTQYF
TRBJ1-5 | many | TRBV5-4 | NA | 13 | TGTGCCAGCAGCTTTGGGATCAATCAGCCCCAGCATTTT | CASSFGINQPQHF
TRBJ2-7 | once | TRBV9 | NA | 13 | TGTGCCAGCACCCCTTTGGACTGGGGCGAGCAGTACTTC | CASTPLDWGEQYF
TRBJ1-6 | NA | TRBV30 | NA | 15 | TGTTCCTGTAGGGCCGATGGACCCCCACCGCCACCCCTCCACTTT | CSCRADGPPPPPLHF
TRBJ1-1 | NA | TRBV11-2 | NA | 17 | TGTGCCAGCAGCCGTCCCAGATCGGGAACGCGGGTCACTGAAGCTTTCTTT | CASSRPRSGTRVTEAFF
TRBJ2-1 | medium-sized | TRBV3-1 | TRBD2 | 16 | TGTGCCAGCAGCCAAGTCCCCCTAGCGGGGGGGGATGAGCAGTTCTTC | CASSQVPLAGGDEQFF
TRBJ1-1 | many | TRBV9 | NA | 13 | TGTGCCAGCAGCGCCCATGCGGACACTGAAGCTTTCTTT | CASSAHADTEAFF
TRBJ1-1 | NA | TRBV30 | NA | 14 | TGTGCCTGGAGTACATGGGCAGGGGTGGACGAAGCTTTCTTT | CAWSTWAGVDEAFF
TRBJ2-1 | many | TRBV20-1 | NA | 15 | TGCAGTGCCGGCCAAATGGCGGGGTCCTACAATGAGCAGTTCTTC | CSAGQMAGSYNEQFF
TRBJ2-5 | many | TRBV20-1 | TRBD2 | 15 | TGCAGTGCTAGGTCGAGCGGGGGGGCGGGAGAGACCCAGTACTTC | CSARSSGGAGETQYF
TRBJ2-5 | many | TRBV12-3/TRBV12-4 | NA | 14 | TGTGCCAGCAGATATTCCGGGACGGAAGAGACCCAGTACTTC | CASRYSGTEETQYF
TRBJ1-4 | NA | TRBV7-8 | TRBD1 | 16 | TGTGCCAGCAGCCCATGCCTGGGACAGCGCGACGAAAAACTGTTTTTT | CASSPCLGQRDEKLFF
TRBJ2-7 | few | TRBV6-1 | NA | 12 | TGTGCCAGCAGGGAGGCCTACCTCTCTCTGTACTTC | CASREAYLSLYF
TRBJ1-1 | few | TRBV28 | NA | 13 | TGTGCCAGCAGTCTCTCGGGCACTTCTGAAGCTTTCTTT | CASSLSGTSEAFF
TRBJ2-1 | many | TRBV12-3/TRBV12-4 | TRBD2 | 15 | TGTGCCAGCAGTTTACAAGCGGGGGGGCCTCATGAGCAGTTCTTC | CASSLQAGGPHEQFF
TRBJ2-7 | many | TRBV20-1 | TRBD2 | 16 | TGCAGTGCTAGAGAGATTCGGGCCGGACTAGCTTTCGAGCAGTACTTC | CSAREIRAGLAFEQYF
TRBJ2-6 | many | TRBV6-1 | NA | 14 | TGTGCCAGCAGAAGGGATGGTGGGGCCAACGTCCTGACTTTC | CASRRDGGANVLTF
TRBJ2-5 | many | TRBV20-1 | NA | 14 | TGCAGTGCCCCCGGGACGTGGGAGCAAGAGACCCAGTACTTC | CSAPGTWEQETQYF
TRBJ2-7 | few | TRBV29-1 | NA | 13 | TGCAGCGTCACCGGGAATAGCGCCTACGAGCAGTACTTC | CSVTGNSAYEQYF
TRBJ1-1 | many | TRBV18 | NA | 13 | TGTGCCAGCTCACCCGGGCACAGGGCTGAAGCTTTCTTT | CASSPGHRAEAFF
TRBJ1-2 | many | TRBV6-1 | NA | 15 | TGTGCCAGCAGTAGTCGCCGTCAAGACAGATCTGGCTACACCTTC | CASSSRRQDRSGYTF
TRBJ2-3 | many | TRBV5-1 | TRBD1 | 15 | TGCGCCAGCAGCTTGGCCGTCTTGGGGACAGATACACAGTATTTT | CASSLAVLGTDTQYF
TRBJ1-4 | NA | TRBV7-5 | NA | 20 | NA | CISVSEAQDRYFVCGEKLFF
TRBJ1-2 | NA | TRBV7-9 | NA | 11 | TGTGCCAGCAGCCCCAACCTCTACTACACCTTC | CASSPNLYYTF
TRBJ1-2 | many | TRBV6-1 | NA | 12 | TGTGCCAGCAGCGATGGTGCTGGTGGCTACACCTTC | CASSDGAGGYTF
TRBJ1-2 | many | TRBV3-1 | NA | 17 | TGTGCCAACAGCCAAGGACCAACTCGGACAGCTGCTGGCGGCTACACCTTC | CANSQGPTRTAAGGYTF
TRBJ2-1 | many | TRBV6-1 | TRBD1 | 17 | TGTGCCAGCAGTGATCCCCTCCAGGGGGCGGGTTACAATGAGCAGTTCTTC | CASSDPLQGAGYNEQFF
TRBJ1-2 | medium-sized | TRBV20-1 | NA | 11 | TGCAGTGCTAGAGAGGGCAACGGCTACACCTTC | CSAREGNGYTF
TRBJ2-3 | few | TRBV27 | NA | 16 | TGTGCCAGCAGTCCGCTGGGGGCGGGAGAGGGAGATACGCAGTATTTT | CASSPLGAGEGDTQYF
TRBJ2-2 | many | TRBV28 | TRBD2 | 16 | TGTGCCAGCAGTTTTCTAGCGGGAGGGAGGACCGGGGAGCTGTTTTTT | CASSFLAGGRTGELFF
TRBJ1-5 | many | TRBV4-3 | NA | 17 | TGCGCCAGCAGCCCCCAGGCGACGTACAGGGTGGGTCAGCCCCAGCATTTT | CASSPQATYRVGQPQHF
TRBJ2-1 | many | TRBV3-1 | TRBD2 | 15 | TGTGCCAGCAGCCAAGGGGGCGGGGGGGCACCTGAGCAGTTCTTC | CASSQGGGGAPEQFF
TRBJ1-1 | NA | TRBV6-5 | TRBD1 | 15 | TGTGCCAGCAGTTACTCGATGAGCAGGGGGGCTGAAGCTTTCTTT | CASSYSMSRGAEAFF
TRBJ2-3 | many | TRBV24-1 | NA | 13 | TGTGCCACCAGTGACTCCCTCACAGATACGCAGTATTTT | CATSDSLTDTQYF
TRBJ2-5 | NA | TRBV28 | NA | 15 | TGTGCCAGCAGTTCTCGACTATCCCTTGCGGAGACCCAGTACTTC | CASSSRLSLAETQYF
TRBJ1-5 | many | TRBV12-5 | NA | 13 | TGTGCTAGTGGCCCACCGCCGGGGCAGCCCCAGCATTTT | CASGPPPGQPQHF
TRBJ2-2 | large | TRBV20-1 | NA | 16 | TGCAGTGCTAGAGGGAGGCAAACTACGAACACCGGGGAGCTGTTTTTT | CSARGRQTTNTGELFF
TRBJ1-5 | many | TRBV28 | NA | 12 | TGTGCCAGCAGTCAGCGGACCCGGCCCCAGCATTTT | CASSQRTRPQHF
TRBJ2-1 | many | TRBV4-3 | NA | 15 | TGCGCCAGCAGCCAAACACCGGGACAATCCAATGAGCAGTTCTTC | CASSQTPGQSNEQFF
TRBJ2-1 | NA | TRBV5-4 | NA | 15 | TGTGCCAGCAGCTTCTACGGTTCCTCCTACAATGAGCAGTTCTTC | CASSFYGSSYNEQFF
TRBJ2-7 | many | TRBV19 | TRBD1 | 15 | TGTGCCAGTAGTCTGGCCGGGACAGGGGCCTACGAGCAGTACTTC | CASSLAGTGAYEQYF